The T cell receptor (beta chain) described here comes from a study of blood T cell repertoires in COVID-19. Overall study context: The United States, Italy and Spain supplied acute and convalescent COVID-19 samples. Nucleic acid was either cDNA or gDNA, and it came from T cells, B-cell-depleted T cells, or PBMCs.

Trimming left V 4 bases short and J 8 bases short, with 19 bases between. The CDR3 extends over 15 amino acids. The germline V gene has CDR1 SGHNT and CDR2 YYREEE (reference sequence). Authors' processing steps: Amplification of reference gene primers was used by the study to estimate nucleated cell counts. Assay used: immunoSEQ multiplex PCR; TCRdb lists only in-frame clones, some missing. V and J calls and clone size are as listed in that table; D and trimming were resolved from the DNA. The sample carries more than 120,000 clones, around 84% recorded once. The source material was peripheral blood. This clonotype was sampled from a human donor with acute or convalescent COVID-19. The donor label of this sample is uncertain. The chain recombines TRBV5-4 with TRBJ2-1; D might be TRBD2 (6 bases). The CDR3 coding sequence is TGTGCCAGCAGCCCCTACTTGGGAGGCCTGGATGAGCAGTTCTTC. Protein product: CASSPYLGGLDEQFF.